The 13 T cell receptor beta chains presented below share a single source sample, sequenced in a study of Graves' ophthalmopathy and Graves' hyperthyroidism. Beta-chain TCR CDR3 regions were amplified from RNA transcripts. Second-round multiplex PCR came after a first-round RT-PCR that employed HTBI primers. One entry per CDR3 protein, called by TCRdb with MiXCR from the multiplex PCR reads. The sample consists of around 1.1 million distinct CDR3 sequences, approximately 35% of them appearing once. Sample: peripheral blood or thyroid tissue (not recorded which). Receptors originate from an adult man with Graves' hyperthyroidism.

There are many counts of this clonotype. The rearrangement links TRBV20-1 to TRBJ1-1, with D possibly TRBD1 on 5 matching bases. This CDR3 is built from 12 residues. The germline V gene encodes CDR1 DFQATT and CDR2 SNEGSKA (reference sequence). V was trimmed by 2 bases and J by 4 bases, leaving 8 bases between them. CDR3 loop: CSARRGSTEAFF. CDR3 sequence (DNA): TGCAGTGCTAGACGGGGGAGCACTGAAGCTTTCTTT.

This clonotype was picked up one time. This chain uses TRBV2 with TRBJ1-5; no clear D gene. The CDR3 has 16 amino acids. Germline V CDR1 and CDR2: SNHLY, FYNNEI. V lost 8 bases to trimming and J lost 0 bases, with 17 bases between them. The CDR3 loop reads CASSPLASNSNQPQHF. Written as DNA, the CDR3 is TGTGCCAGCTCACCCTTGGCAAGTAATAGCAATCAGCCCCAGCATTTT.

This clonotype occurred many times. V gene TRBV19 combines with J gene TRBJ1-1; TRBD1 agrees at 9 bases. The germline V gene encodes CDR1 LNHDA and CDR2 SQIVND (reference sequence). This CDR3 is built from 16 residues. V lost 2 bases, J lost 1 base, and 5 bases stayed unmatched. The CDR3 here is CASSIRTGVWNTEAFF. CDR3 DNA: TGTGCCAGTAGTATACGGACAGGGGTATGGAACACTGAAGCTTTCTTT.

Concerning this clonotype: The junction does not match germline at one end; this may be a read error. The chain carries TRBV7-2 and TRBJ2-6; 11 bases agree with TRBD1. This CDR3 region has 13 residues. Per the germline V gene, CDR1 is SGHTA and CDR2 is FQGNSA. CDR3 region: CASSPDRGRSEAF. DNA of the CDR3: TGTGCCAGCAGCCCGGACAGGGGGCGGTCTGAAGCTTTC.

The chain joins TRBV28 to TRBJ1-1; 8 bases fit TRBD1. The junction had 4 bases not matched to a gene; V was cut back by 6 bases and J by 7 bases. This CDR3 comprises 12 residues. The germline gives CDR1 MDHEN, CDR2 SYDVKM. For the CDR3, the DNA is TGTGCCAGCAGCATAGACAGGGGTGAAGCTTTCTTT. It yields the protein CASSIDRGEAFF.

This clonotype was found many times. V is TRBV7-8 and J is TRBJ1-1, with no clear D. This CDR3 spans 13 amino acids. The V gene lost 5 bases and the J gene lost 0 bases, with 7 bases spanning the gap. In germline, CDR1 is SGHVS, CDR2 FQNEAQ. CDR3 in amino acids: CASSQRVNTEAFF. In DNA form, the CDR3 reads TGTGCCAGCAGCCAGCGGGTGAACACTGAAGCTTTCTTT.

The chain links TRBV7-2 to TRBJ2-3, with 7 bases identical to TRBD1. Germline-derived CDR1 and CDR2 are SGHTA and FQGNSA. With V trimmed by 5 bases and J by 0 bases, 8 bases remained unmatched. The CDR3 extends over 16 amino acids. Written as DNA, the CDR3 is TGTGCCAGCAGCCGTCAAGGACAGGCCAGCACAGATACGCAGTATTTT. This codes for CASSRQGQASTDTQYF. Full variable domain (missing parts from reference TRBV7-2 and TRBJ2-3): GAGVSQSPSNKVTEKGKDVELRCDPISGHTALYWYRQSLGQGLEFLIYFQGNSAPDKSGLPSDRFSAERTGGSVSTLTIQRTQQEDSAVYLCASSRQGQASTDTQYFGPGTRLTVL.

This clonotype has ten or more counts. The chain links TRBV29-1 to TRBJ2-7; D may be TRBD1 or TRBD2 (5 bases each). Germline CDR1 SQVTM, CDR2 ANQGSEA. The CDR3 extends over 14 amino acids. The germline V and J ends were trimmed by 6 bases and 2 bases, with 17 bases remaining between them. DNA of the CDR3: TGCAGCGTGGAACCGGGGACCAACGCCTACGAGCAGTACTTC. Its protein product is CSVEPGTNAYEQYF.

With respect to this clonotype: This sequence may be a read error, since a much larger clone differs from it by one base. The chain is built from TRBV12-3 or TRBV12-4 and TRBJ2-5, with TRBD2 identical over 12 bases. CDR3 length equals 15 residues. The ends lost 6 bases at V and 7 bases at J; junction bases unmatched: 9. CDR3 DNA sequence: TGTGCCAGCAGGGAAAGGACTAGCGGGGCCGTGACCCAGTACTTC. Translated: CASRERTSGAVTQYF.

The V call is TRBV29-1, the J call TRBJ2-5; D unresolved. CDR3 size: 12 residues. Germline V gene sequence: CDR1 SQVTM, CDR2 ANQGSEA. Trimming took 1 base from V and 2 from J, leaving 5 bases between them. The CDR3 nucleotides are TGCAGCGTTGAAGCTCAGCAAGAGACCCAGTACTTC. It translates to CSVEAQQETQYF.

V and J are TRBV29-1 and TRBJ2-7; D is undetermined. The ends were cut back, 8 bases at V and 3 bases at J, with 8 bases in the middle. CDR3 size: 10 residues. The germline V gene has CDR1 SQVTM and CDR2 ANQGSEA. DNA for the CDR3: TGCAGCTTCTCGGGCTACGAGCAGTACTTC. Amino acids: CSFSGYEQYF.

Comment on this clonotype: At one end the junction does not follow the germline gene, possibly because of a read error. The chain carries TRBV9 and TRBJ2-7; unclear D gene. The CDR3 sequence is 15 residues long. The germline gives CDR1 SGDLS, CDR2 YYNGEE. CDR3 amino acids: CASSQDPHGTYEQYF. CDR3 in DNA: TGCGCCAGCAGCCAAGATCCTCACGGTACCTACGAGCAGTACTTC.

V is TRBV19 and J is TRBJ1-5, with TRBD1 identical over 8 bases. This CDR3 contains 14 residues. Germline values: CDR1 LNHDA, CDR2 SQIVND (reference sequence). With V trimmed by 10 bases and J by 8 bases, 13 bases remained unmatched. The chain's CDR3 is CATAKTRGHEPQHF. The DNA of the CDR3 is TGTGCCACCGCGAAGACCAGGGGGCACGAGCCCCAGCATTTT.